This TCR beta chain stems from a study of shared clonotypes between healthy human individuals. Study summary: The donors, a couple of women and three men, were aged 18 to 49. Findings of the study overall: What naive subsets generally showed was a larger estimated richness than memory subsets showed. About 5% of naive CD4 clonotypes were shared across several donors. Blood was the sole source, and tissue repertoires probably differ.

Note on this clone: Antigen: not known. One end of the junction fails to match germline, which may point to a read error.

Method: immunoSEQ multiplex PCR; TCRdb's copy keeps in-frame clones and lacks some. The repertoire holds millions of clones, with approximately 95% as singletons. Germline CDR1 reads LGHNA; CDR2 reads YNFKEQ. The CDR3 runs to 17 residues. This chain connects TRBV4-2 to TRBJ2-1; D remains ambiguous. Material for sequencing was naive CD4+ T cells from PBMCs. Regarding subset: CD45RA+ positively selected. The receptor was derived from a young man in good health. Some clones in this sample may be carry-over from other donors' samples. The CDR3: CASRQGGRLGVSNEQFF. CDR3 bases: TGTGCCAGCAGGCAAGGTGGGCGGCTAGGCGTGTCAAATGAGCAGTTCTTC.